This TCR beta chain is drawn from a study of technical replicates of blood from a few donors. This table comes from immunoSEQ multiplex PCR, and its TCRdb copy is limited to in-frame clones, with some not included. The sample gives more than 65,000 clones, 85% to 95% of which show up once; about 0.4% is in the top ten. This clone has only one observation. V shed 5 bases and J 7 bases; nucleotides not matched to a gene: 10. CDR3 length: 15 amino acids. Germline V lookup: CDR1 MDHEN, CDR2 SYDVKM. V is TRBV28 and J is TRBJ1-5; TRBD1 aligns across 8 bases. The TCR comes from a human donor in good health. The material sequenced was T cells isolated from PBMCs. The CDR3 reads CASSAKTGARQPQHF. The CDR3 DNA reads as TGTGCCAGCAGTGCAAAGACAGGGGCGCGCCAGCCCCAGCATTTT.